The next 14 T cell receptor beta chains were all read from a single sample in a study of OX40 agonist ivuxolimab in advanced cancers. Generated by immunoSEQ multiplex PCR, the TCRdb table keeps only in-frame clones and is missing some. The data contain 90,000 to 120,000 clones, around 93% of them singletons. The sample was CD4+ or CD8+ T cells sorted from blood, taken in a trial of the OX40 agonist ivuxolimab. All receptors come from an adult with an advanced solid tumor such as melanoma, head and neck, liver or kidney cancer.

This clone has just one count. The chain carries TRBV2 and TRBJ1-2; weak D call: TRBD1 (6 bases). V was cut by 5 bases and J by 0 bases, with 10 bases left in between. This CDR3 region has 14 residues. CDR1 SNHLY and CDR2 FYNNEI come from the germline V gene. For the CDR3, the DNA is TGTGCCAGCAGTAACAGGGTGGCTAACTATGGCTACACCTTC. The encoded protein is CASSNRVANYGYTF. The full variable domain, with the rest looked up from reference TRBV2 and TRBJ1-2, is EPEVTQTPSHQVTQMGQEVILRCVPISNHLYFYWYRQILGQKVEFLVSFYNNEISEKSEIFDDQFSVERPDGSNFTLKIRSTKLEDSAMYFCASSNRVANYGYTFGSGTRLTVV.

V gene TRBV27 combines with J gene TRBJ1-1; 11 bases map to TRBD1. The length of the CDR3 is 16 residues. V shed 6 bases, J shed 0 bases, and the junction held 6 bases outside the gene matches. Germline V gene data show CDR1 as MNHEY and CDR2 as SMNVEV (reference sequence). DNA for the CDR3: TGTGCCAGCAGGCGGGACAGGGGGGCCGTGAACACTGAAGCTTTCTTT. Protein product: CASRRDRGAVNTEAFF.

The V and J genes are TRBV27 and TRBJ1-2; no clear D gene. From germline, CDR1 is MNHEY and CDR2 SMNVEV (reference sequence). CDR3 length: 13 amino acids. The V gene lost 2 bases and the J gene lost 8 bases, with 12 bases spanning the gap. The CDR3 DNA follows: TGTGCCAGCAGTTTAGTGGGAAGCCCCGGCTACACCTTC. Amino acids: CASSLVGSPGYTF.

The chain recombines TRBV5-4 with TRBJ2-7; D might be TRBD1 (6 bases). The CDR3 is 14 residues long. In germline, CDR1 is SGHNT, CDR2 YYREEE (reference sequence). V lost 1 base and J lost 5, with 13 bases in between. The CDR3 DNA reads as TGTGCCAGCAGCTTGTCGGGCAGGGGAGACGAGCAGTACTTC. This codes for CASSLSGRGDEQYF.

The rearrangement links TRBV11-3 to TRBJ2-1; D uncertain. V was pared by 11 bases and J by 5 bases, with 16 bases between. Per germline, CDR1 SGHNT and CDR2 YENEEA. The CDR3 is 13 residues long. The CDR3 is CASEVTSNNEQFF. The CDR3 DNA reads as TGTGCCTCCGAGGTTACGTCGAACAATGAGCAGTTCTTC.

This chain connects TRBV7-9 to TRBJ1-2; D possibly corresponds to TRBD1 (5 bases). Germline loops: CDR1 SEHNR, CDR2 FQNEAQ (reference sequence). V was shortened by 1 base and J by 2 bases, with 8 bases between the two germline ends. This CDR3 comprises 14 residues. This CDR3 reads CASSLGQLNYGYTF. As DNA, the CDR3 is TGTGCCAGCAGCTTAGGACAGCTAAACTATGGCTACACCTTC.

The V and J genes are TRBV5-1 and TRBJ1-1, with 7 bases lining up with TRBD1. Germline V gene sequence: CDR1 SGHRS, CDR2 YFSETQ. V lost 2 bases and J lost 1; bases outside the gene matches: 5. This CDR3 comprises 15 residues. For the CDR3, the DNA is TGCGCCAGCAGCTTTCTCCGGGACAGGAACACTGAAGCTTTCTTT. Its translation is CASSFLRDRNTEAFF.

The chain joins TRBV7-2 to TRBJ1-5; D is uncertain. Germline V gene lookup returns CDR1 SGHTA and CDR2 FQGNSA. The CDR3 consists of 13 residues. Trimming cost V 3 bases and J 5 bases, with 8 bases left between them. The CDR3 region has the DNA TGTGCCAGCAGCTTTCGAATGGATCAGCCCCAGCATTTT. Translation: CASSFRMDQPQHF.

The chain recombines TRBV4-2 with TRBJ2-4, with a tentative D call TRBD1 (5 bases). V lost 0 bases to trimming and J lost 7 bases, with 16 bases between them. Germline CDR1 LGHNA, CDR2 YNFKEQ. The CDR3 covers 16 residues. Here the CDR3 DNA reads TGTGCCAGCAGCCAAGATCTGTCAGGGATTACGAACATTCAGTACTTC. It translates to CASSQDLSGITNIQYF.

The rearrangement joins TRBV11-1 to TRBJ1-1, with a tentative D call TRBD1 (6 bases). The V end lost 4 bases, the J end lost 5 bases, and 14 bases lay between the germline ends. Germline lookup yields CDR1 SGHAT and CDR2 FQDESV (reference sequence). This CDR3 has 14 amino acids. The CDR3: CASSSGQGRTEAFF. CDR3 sequence (DNA): TGTGCCAGCAGCTCCGGGCAGGGGCGGACTGAAGCTTTCTTT.

The V call is TRBV5-1, the J call TRBJ2-2, with D tentatively TRBD2 (5 bases). Trimming shortened V by 6 bases and J by 2 bases, and 14 bases separated the two germline ends. CDR3 length equals 15 residues. Looked up from germline, CDR1 is SGHRS and CDR2 is YFSETQ. The CDR3 region is CASTLWGVNTGELFF. The CDR3 bases are TGCGCCAGCACCCTGTGGGGAGTTAACACCGGGGAGCTGTTTTTT.

This chain uses TRBV29-1 with TRBJ1-5; D is ambiguous. Looked up from germline, CDR1 is SQVTM and CDR2 is ANQGSEA. The V and J ends lost 6 bases and 4 bases respectively, with 13 bases between them. This CDR3 has 13 amino acids. As DNA, the CDR3 is TGCAGCGTCGCGGACGGAACAAATCAGCCCCAGCATTTT. Its protein is CSVADGTNQPQHF.

The chain is built from TRBV11-2 and TRBJ1-5; 7 bases map to TRBD1. The CDR3 loop spans 15 amino acids. J gave up 5 bases and V 4 bases, and 8 bases lay outside the gene matches. Per germline, CDR1 SGHAT and CDR2 FQNNGV. The CDR3: CASSWGTAGHQPQHF. The CDR3, as DNA: TGTGCCAGCAGCTGGGGGACAGCGGGGCATCAGCCCCAGCATTTT.

This clone was counted a few times. The chain carries TRBV9 and TRBJ1-2, with D possibly TRBD1 on 5 matching bases. The V end was cut by 0 bases, the J end by 1 base, with 7 bases between. Germline CDR1 SGDLS, CDR2 YYNGEE. The CDR3 loop spans 14 amino acids. The CDR3 sequence is CASSVAQGNYGYTF. The DNA of the CDR3 is TGTGCCAGCAGCGTAGCGCAGGGTAACTATGGCTACACCTTC. Full variable domain (rest looked up from reference TRBV9 and TRBJ1-2): DSGVTQTPKHLITATGQRVTLRCSPRSGDLSVYWYQQSLDQGLQFLIQYYNGEERAKGNILERFSAQQFPDLHSELNLSSLELGDSALYFCASSVAQGNYGYTFGSGTRLTVV.